Sequencing of this T cell receptor (beta chain) was carried out in a study of T cell repertoires in cytomegalovirus infection. Study background: Both a matching HLA type and CMV infection were indicated by public TCR beta signatures. Study observations and caveats: HLA-C-restricted CMV clonotypes gave the most frequent clonotype in two of eight donors.

This clonotype has just a few counts. The antigen remains undetermined. The V gene's germline CDR1 is DFQATT and CDR2 SNEGSKA (reference sequence). The CDR3 has 15 amino acids. Trimming stripped 2 bases from V and 3 bases from J, with 13 bases between. From the reads, TCRdb called clonotypes with MiXCR, one entry per CDR3 protein. This table holds around 530,000 distinct CDR3 sequences, 16% found once. The chain joins TRBV20-1 to TRBJ2-2; maybe TRBD2 (5 bases). The source material was CD8+ T cells from PBMCs. The sequence derives from a human donor in good health (CMV status not recorded). Some clones in this sample may be carry-over from other donors' samples. The CDR3 coding sequence is TGCAGTGCTAGAAGACGAGGGTTCGACACCGGGGAGCTGTTTTTT. Its translation: CSARRRGFDTGELFF.